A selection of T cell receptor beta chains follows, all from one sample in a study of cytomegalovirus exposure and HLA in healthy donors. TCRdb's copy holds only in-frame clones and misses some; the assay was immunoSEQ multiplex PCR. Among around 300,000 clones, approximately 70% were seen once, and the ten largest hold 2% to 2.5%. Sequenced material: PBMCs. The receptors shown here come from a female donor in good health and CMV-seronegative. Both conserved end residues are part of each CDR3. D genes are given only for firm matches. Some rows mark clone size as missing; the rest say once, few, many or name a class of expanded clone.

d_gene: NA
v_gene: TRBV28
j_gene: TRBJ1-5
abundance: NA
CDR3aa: CASRKGGWNQPQHF
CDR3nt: TGTGCCAGCAGAAAAGGGGGATGGAATCAGCCCCAGCATTTT

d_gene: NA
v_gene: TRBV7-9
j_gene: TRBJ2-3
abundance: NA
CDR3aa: CASSPFSLSDTQYF
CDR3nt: TGTGCCAGCAGCCCGTTTTCTCTCTCAGATACGCAGTATTTT

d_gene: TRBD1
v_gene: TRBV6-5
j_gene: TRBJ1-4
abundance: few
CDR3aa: CASSYSTTTGGGKLFF
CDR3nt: TGTGCCAGCAGTTACTCGACGACTACAGGGGGCGGAAAACTGTTTTTT

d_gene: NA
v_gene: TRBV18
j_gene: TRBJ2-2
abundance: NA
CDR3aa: CASSPIGLGGTGELFF
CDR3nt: TGTGCCAGCTCACCAATCGGACTAGGGGGCACCGGGGAGCTGTTTTTT

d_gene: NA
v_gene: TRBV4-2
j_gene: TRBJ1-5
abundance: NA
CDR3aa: CASSLTGNQPQHF
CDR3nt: TGTGCCAGCAGCCTCACAGGGAATCAGCCCCAGCATTTT

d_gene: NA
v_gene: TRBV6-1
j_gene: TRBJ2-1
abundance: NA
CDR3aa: CASSEPGLLYNEQFF
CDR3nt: TGTGCCAGCAGTGAACCGGGACTCTTGTACAATGAGCAGTTCTTC

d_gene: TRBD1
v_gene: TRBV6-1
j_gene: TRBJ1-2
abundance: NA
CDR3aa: CASSELGQGSSYTF
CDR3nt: TGTGCCAGCAGTGAGCTAGGACAGGGTTCCAGCTACACCTTC

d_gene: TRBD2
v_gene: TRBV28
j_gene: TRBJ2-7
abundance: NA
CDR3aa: CASSSGTSLYEQYF
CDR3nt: TGTGCCAGCAGCTCCGGGACTAGTCTCTACGAGCAGTACTTC

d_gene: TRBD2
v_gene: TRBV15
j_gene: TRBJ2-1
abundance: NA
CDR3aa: CATSRDGTSGPNEQFF
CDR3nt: TGTGCCACCAGCAGAGATGGGACTAGCGGGCCAAATGAGCAGTTCTTC

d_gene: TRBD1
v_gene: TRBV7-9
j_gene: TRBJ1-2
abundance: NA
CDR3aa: CASSLDWSRGDYGYTF
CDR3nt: TGTGCCAGCAGCTTAGACTGGAGCAGGGGGGACTATGGCTACACCTTC

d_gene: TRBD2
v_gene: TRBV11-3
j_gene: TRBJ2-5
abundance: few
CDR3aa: CASSRLISGRGETQYF
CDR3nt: TGTGCCAGCAGCCGACTTATTAGCGGGAGGGGGGAGACCCAGTACTTC

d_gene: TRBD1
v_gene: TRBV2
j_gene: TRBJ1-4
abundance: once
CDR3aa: CASNRQGEKLFF
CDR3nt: TGTGCCAGCAATCGACAGGGTGAAAAACTGTTTTTT

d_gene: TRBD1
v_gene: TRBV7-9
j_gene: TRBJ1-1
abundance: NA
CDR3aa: CASSSTGGQGGTEAFF
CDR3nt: TGTGCCAGCAGCTCCACAGGGGGCCAGGGTGGCACTGAAGCTTTCTTT

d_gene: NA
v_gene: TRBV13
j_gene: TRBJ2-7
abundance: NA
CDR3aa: CASSLRLRAEQYF
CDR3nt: TGTGCCAGCAGTCTCAGGCTGCGGGCGGAGCAGTACTTC

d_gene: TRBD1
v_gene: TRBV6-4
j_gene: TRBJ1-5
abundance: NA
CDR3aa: CASSDSQGACNQPQHF
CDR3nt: TGTGCCAGCAGTGACTCTCAGGGGGCCTGCAATCAGCCCCAGCATTTT

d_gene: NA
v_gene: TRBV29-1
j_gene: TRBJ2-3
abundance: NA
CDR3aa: CSVAKTTTDTQYF
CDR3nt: TGCAGCGTTGCGAAGACAACCACAGATACGCAGTATTTT

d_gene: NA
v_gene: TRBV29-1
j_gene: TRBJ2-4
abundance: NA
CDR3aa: CSVDAGQGKNIQYF
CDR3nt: TGCAGCGTTGATGCGGGGCAGGGTAAAAACATTCAGTACTTC

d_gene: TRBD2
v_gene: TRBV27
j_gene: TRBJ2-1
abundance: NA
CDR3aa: CASSKTGGTEIYNEQFF
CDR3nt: TGTGCCAGCAGCAAAACGGGAGGGACGGAAATCTACAATGAGCAGTTCTTC

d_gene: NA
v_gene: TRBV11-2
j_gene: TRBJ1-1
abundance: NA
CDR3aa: CASSWQGMRAMNTEAFF
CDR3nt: TGTGCCAGCAGCTGGCAGGGTATGAGAGCAATGAACACTGAAGCTTTCTTT

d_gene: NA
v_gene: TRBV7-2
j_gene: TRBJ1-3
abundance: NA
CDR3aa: CASSLVSSSGNTIYF
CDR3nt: TGTGCCAGCAGCTTAGTGTCTTCCTCTGGAAACACCATATATTTT

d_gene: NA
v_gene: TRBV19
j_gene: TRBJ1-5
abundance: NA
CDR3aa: CASSRRESNQPQHF
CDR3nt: TGTGCCAGTAGTAGGAGGGAAAGCAATCAGCCCCAGCATTTT

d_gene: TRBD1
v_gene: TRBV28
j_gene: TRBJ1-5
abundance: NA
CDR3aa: CASSLNGGQAERF
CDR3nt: TGTGCCAGCAGTTTGAATGGAGGACAGGCCGAGAGATTT

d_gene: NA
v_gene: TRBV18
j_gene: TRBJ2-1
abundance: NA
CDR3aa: CASSPLVLKEDEQFF
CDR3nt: TGTGCCAGCTCACCACTCGTACTCAAAGAGGATGAGCAGTTCTTC

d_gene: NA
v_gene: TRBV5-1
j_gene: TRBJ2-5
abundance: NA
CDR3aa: CASSLRGQNPQETQYF
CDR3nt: TGCGCCAGCAGCTTGCGGGGACAAAACCCACAAGAGACCCAGTACTTC

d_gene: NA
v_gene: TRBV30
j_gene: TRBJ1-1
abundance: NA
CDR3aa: CAWSVSDSAQAFF
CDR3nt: TGTGCCTGGAGTGTTTCTGACAGTGCACAGGCTTTCTTT

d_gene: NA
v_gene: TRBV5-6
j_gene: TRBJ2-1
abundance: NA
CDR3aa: CASSGGTVDNEQFF
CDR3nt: TGTGCCAGCAGCGGAGGGACAGTCGACAATGAGCAGTTCTTC

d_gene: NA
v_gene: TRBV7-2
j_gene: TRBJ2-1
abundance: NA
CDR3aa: CASSPVRGDEQFF
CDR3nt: TGTGCCAGCAGCCCCGTAAGGGGCGATGAGCAGTTCTTC

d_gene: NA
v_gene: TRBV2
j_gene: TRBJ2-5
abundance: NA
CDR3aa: CASSWSNQETQYF
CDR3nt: TGTGCCAGCAGTTGGTCTAATCAAGAGACCCAGTACTTC

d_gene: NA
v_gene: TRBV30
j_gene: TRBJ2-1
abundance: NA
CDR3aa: CAWSTGSRGNEQFF
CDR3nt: TGTGCCTGGAGTACAGGTAGTAGGGGCAATGAGCAGTTCTTC

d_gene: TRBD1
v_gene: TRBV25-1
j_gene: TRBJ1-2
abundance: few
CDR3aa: CASSEGQGVSYGYTF
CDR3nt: TGTGCCAGCAGTGAGGGACAGGGGGTGAGCTATGGCTACACCTTC

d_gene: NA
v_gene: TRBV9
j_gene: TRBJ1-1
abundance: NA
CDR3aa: CASGGGLGTEAFF
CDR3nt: TGTGCCAGCGGGGGAGGGCTGGGGACTGAAGCTTTCTTT

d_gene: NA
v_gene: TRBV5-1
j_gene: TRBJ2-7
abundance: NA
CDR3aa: CASSFDRPGYEQYF
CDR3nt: TGCGCCAGCAGCTTTGACAGGCCAGGATACGAGCAGTACTTC

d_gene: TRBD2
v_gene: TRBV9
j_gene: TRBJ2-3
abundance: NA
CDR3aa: CASRRDYSTDTQYF
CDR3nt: TGTGCCAGCAGGAGGGACTATAGCACAGATACGCAGTATTTT

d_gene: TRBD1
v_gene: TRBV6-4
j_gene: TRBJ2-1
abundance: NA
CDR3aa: CASSEDRGLNNEQFF
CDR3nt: TGTGCCAGCAGCGAAGACAGGGGCTTAAACAATGAGCAGTTCTTC

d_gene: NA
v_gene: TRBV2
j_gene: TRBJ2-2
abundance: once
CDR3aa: CASSVTERTGELFF
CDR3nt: TGTGCCAGCAGTGTGACGGAGCGCACCGGGGAGCTGTTTTTT

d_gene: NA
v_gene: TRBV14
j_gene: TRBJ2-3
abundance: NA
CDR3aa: CASSPSGVPRDTQYF
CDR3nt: TGTGCCAGCAGCCCCTCCGGGGTGCCCCGCGATACGCAGTATTTT

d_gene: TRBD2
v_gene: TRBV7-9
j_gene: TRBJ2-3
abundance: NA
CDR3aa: CASSFGLANTDTQYF
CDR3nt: TGTGCCAGCAGCTTCGGACTAGCGAACACAGATACGCAGTATTTT

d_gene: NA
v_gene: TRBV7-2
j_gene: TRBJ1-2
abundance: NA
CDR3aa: CASSLRGQGTGYTF
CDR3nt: TGTGCCAGCAGCTTACGAGGGCAGGGGACCGGCTACACCTTC

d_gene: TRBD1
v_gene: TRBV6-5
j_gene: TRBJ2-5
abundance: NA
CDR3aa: CASRTLDRAGTQYF
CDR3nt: TGTGCCAGCAGGACCTTGGACAGGGCGGGGACCCAGTACTTC

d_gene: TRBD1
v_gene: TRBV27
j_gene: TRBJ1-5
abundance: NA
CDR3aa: CASSPRTGEGQPQHF
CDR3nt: TGTGCCAGCAGTCCGCGGACAGGGGAGGGTCAGCCCCAGCATTTT

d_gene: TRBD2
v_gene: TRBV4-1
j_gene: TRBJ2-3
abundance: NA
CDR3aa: CASNRLAGVDGGITDTQYF
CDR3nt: TGCGCCAGCAACAGACTAGCGGGAGTTGATGGGGGAATCACAGATACGCAGTATTTT

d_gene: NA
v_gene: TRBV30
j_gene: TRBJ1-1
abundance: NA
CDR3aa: CAWSVVNTEAFF
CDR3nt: TGTGCCTGGAGTGTCGTGAACACTGAAGCTTTCTTT

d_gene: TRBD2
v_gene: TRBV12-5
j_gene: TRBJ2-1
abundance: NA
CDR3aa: CASGQDWTSEGNNEQFF
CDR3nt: TGTGCTAGTGGCCAAGATTGGACTAGCGAGGGGAACAATGAGCAGTTCTTC

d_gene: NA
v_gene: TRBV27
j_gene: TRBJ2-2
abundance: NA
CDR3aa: CASSWGDVGRTGELFF
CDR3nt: TGTGCCAGCTCCTGGGGGGACGTAGGGCGAACCGGGGAGCTGTTTTTT

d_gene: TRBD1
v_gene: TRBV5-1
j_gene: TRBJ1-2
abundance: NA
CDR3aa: CASSLSPGTGPGGYTF
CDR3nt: TGCGCCAGCAGCCTCAGTCCCGGGACAGGGCCGGGGGGCTACACCTTC

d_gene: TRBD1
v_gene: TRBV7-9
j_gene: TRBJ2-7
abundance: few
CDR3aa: CASSFLTGSNHEQYF
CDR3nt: TGTGCCAGCAGCTTCCTGACAGGGAGTAACCACGAGCAGTACTTC

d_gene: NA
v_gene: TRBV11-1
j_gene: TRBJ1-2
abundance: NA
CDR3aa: CASSLGRTANYGYTF
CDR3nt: TGTGCCAGCAGCTTGGGGCGCACAGCTAACTATGGCTACACCTTC

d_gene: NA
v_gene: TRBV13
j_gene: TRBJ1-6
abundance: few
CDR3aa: CASSFSGFRNSPLHF
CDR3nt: TGTGCCAGCAGCTTCTCAGGGTTTCGGAATTCACCCCTCCACTTT

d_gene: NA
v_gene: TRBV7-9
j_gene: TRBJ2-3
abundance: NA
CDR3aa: CSSSLALKPTDTQYF
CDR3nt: TGTTCCAGCAGCTTAGCCTTAAAGCCCACAGATACGCAGTATTTT

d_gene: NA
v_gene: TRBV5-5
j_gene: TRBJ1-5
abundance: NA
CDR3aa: CASSHPGLGQPQHF
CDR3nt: TGTGCCAGCAGCCATCCAGGGTTGGGTCAGCCCCAGCATTTT

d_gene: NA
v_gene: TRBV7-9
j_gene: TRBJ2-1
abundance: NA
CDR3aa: CASSLAVPLGNEQFF
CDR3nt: TGTGCCAGCAGCTTAGCGGTCCCCCTAGGCAATGAGCAGTTCTTC

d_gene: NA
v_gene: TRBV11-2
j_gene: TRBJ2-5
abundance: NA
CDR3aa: CASSLASGTQYF
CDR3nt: TGTGCCAGCAGCTTAGCGAGCGGGACCCAGTACTTC

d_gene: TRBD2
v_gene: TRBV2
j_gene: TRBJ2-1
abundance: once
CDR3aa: CASSGLAGGPEQFF
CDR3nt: TGTGCCAGCTCCGGCCTAGCGGGAGGGCCCGAGCAGTTCTTC

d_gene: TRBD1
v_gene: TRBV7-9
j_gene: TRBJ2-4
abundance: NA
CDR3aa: CSSSLADLDRGAKNIQYF
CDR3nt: TGTTCCAGCAGCTTAGCGGATCTTGACAGGGGGGCCAAAAACATTCAGTACTTC